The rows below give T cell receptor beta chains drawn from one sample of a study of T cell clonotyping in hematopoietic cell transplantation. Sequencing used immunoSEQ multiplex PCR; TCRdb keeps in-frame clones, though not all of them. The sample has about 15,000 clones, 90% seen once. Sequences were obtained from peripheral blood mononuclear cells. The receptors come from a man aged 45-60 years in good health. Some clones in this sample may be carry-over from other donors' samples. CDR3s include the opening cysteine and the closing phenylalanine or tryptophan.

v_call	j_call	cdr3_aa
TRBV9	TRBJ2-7	CASSTGVPYGEQYF
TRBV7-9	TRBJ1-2	CASSPPGTGDGYTF
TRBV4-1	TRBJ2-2	CASSQGTGDTGELFF
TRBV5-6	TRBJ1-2	CASSLVVGSRDGYTF
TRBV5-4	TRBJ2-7	CASSLGLAGGSSYEQYF
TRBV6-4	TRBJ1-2	CASSDTEGTGYTF
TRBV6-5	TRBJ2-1	CASMSRDRGVRQFF
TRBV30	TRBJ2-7	CAWSRRGLAGAGEQYF
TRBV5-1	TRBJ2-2	CASSSGRTNTGELFF
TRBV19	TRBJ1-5	CASMAGINQPQHF
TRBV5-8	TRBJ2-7	CASSIRDGYEQYF
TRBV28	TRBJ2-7	CASSTLLWAEQYF
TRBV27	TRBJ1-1	CASSLSGWRAGSAEAFF
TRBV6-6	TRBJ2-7	CASSYSRHEQYF
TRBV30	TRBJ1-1	CAWTRENTEAFF
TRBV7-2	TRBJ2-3	CASSLRQQGDTDTQYF
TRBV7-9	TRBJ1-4	CASSLGQGREKLFF
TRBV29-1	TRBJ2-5	CSVEGAGWEETQYF
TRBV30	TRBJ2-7	CAWSVVVGAKFEQYF
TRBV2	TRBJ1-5	CASSWRGVSNQPQHF
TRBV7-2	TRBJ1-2	CASSRTRDYGYTF
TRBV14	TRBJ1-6	CASSRSGTVNNSPLHF
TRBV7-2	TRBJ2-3	CASSSERGRTDTQYF
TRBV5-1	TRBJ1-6	CASSFPGQGYSPLHF
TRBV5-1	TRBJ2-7	CASSPELGSEQYF
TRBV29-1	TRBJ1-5	CSVVLGSNQPQHF
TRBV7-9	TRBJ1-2	CASSLADRARTF
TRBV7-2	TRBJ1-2	CASSLGPGRYGYTF
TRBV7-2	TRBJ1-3	CASSTQSLGNTIYF
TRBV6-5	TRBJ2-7	CASSSDSPLLSGEQYF
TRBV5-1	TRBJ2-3	CASSLGSYTDTQYF
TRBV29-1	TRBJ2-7	CSVPTGLAGRSSYEQYF
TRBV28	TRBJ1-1	CASTDRVTEAFF
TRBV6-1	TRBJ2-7	CASSEGGDYEQYF
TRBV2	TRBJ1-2	CASTDNGQGDGYTF
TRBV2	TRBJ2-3	CASAQGWDTDTQYF
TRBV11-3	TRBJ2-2	CASSFRDGELFF
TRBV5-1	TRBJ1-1	CASSLATGDWAEAFF
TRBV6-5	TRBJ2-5	CASSYSRQGGETQYF
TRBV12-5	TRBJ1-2	CASGPGGRAGYTF
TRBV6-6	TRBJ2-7	CASSRPTDHYEQYF
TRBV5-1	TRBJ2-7	CASSLVMDEQYF
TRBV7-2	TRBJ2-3	CASSLRRGTDTQYF
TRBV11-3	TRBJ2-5	CASSPVRETQYF
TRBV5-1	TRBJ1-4	CASSMTGAYEKLFF
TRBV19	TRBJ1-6	CASSIALTLHF
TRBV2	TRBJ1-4	CASQQEKLFF
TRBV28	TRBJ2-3	CASSPRAVGGDTQYF
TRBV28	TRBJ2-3	CASSLWRGVPDTQYF
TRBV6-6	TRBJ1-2	CASRNQMQGNYGYTF